Below, 23 T cell receptor beta chains from the same sample are listed, as sequenced in a study of T cells after yellow fever vaccination (dated by TCRdb to about 2019). The label giving this sample's treatment or condition can be read as: live attenuated yellow fever vaccine strain. Library preparation employed 5' RACE. Sequencing was performed on an Illumina HiSeq 2500. TCRdb redid the processing of the public reads, applying fastp at Q25 and MiXCR, and retained in-frame beta chains. Every CDR3 protein is listed once, alongside the most common genes and DNA of its rows. A total of about 85,000 distinct CDR3 sequences appear in this sample, about 14% of them only once. In total, the top ten clones hold around 24% of the sample. Source: CD8+ T cells not binding an NS4B(214-222) dextramer, sorted from PBMCs, taken roughly 23 days after the first yellow fever vaccination. Taken with the paper, the label for cell subset or site translates to: NS4B epitope dextramer-negative CD8 T cells. Every receptor here comes from a young man who received the YFV17D yellow fever vaccine.

The rearrangement uses TRBV4-2 and TRBJ1-5; D remains ambiguous. Germline values: CDR1 LGHNA, CDR2 YNFKEQ. The CDR3 covers 15 residues. The V end lost 0 bases, the J end lost 0 bases, and 6 bases lay between the germline ends. The CDR3 sequence: CASSQEGGSNQPQHF. The CDR3 nucleotides read TGTGCCAGCAGCCAAGAGGGCGGTAGCAATCAGCCCCAGCATTTT.

This clonotype showed up just a few times. The CDR3 DNA is TGTGCCAGCAGCGTATCTCCTCTGGATTCTAACTATGGCTACACCTTC. This gives the protein CASSVSPLDSNYGYTF. The V gene is TRBV9, the J gene TRBJ1-2; D is unclear. The V gene's germline CDR1 is SGDLS and CDR2 YYNGEE. The CDR3 runs to 16 residues. The V gene lost 1 base and the J gene lost 0 bases, with 13 bases spanning the gap.

The sample holds a few counts of this clonotype. The CDR3 sequence is CASSDIPGEWNEQFF. Written as DNA, the CDR3 is TGTGCCAGCAGCGACATTCCCGGGGAGTGGAATGAGCAGTTCTTC. This sequence joins TRBV6-2 or TRBV6-3 and TRBJ2-1; TRBD2 is a possible D gene (5 bases). The ends were cut back, 6 bases at V and 7 bases at J, with 19 bases in the middle. The germline CDR1 and CDR2 sequences are MNHEY and SVGEGT. This CDR3 comprises 15 residues.

The chain has TRBV5-1 and TRBJ1-1; the D gene is possibly TRBD1 (5 bases). Between the trimmed V and J ends, which lost 2 bases and 1 base, there was a span of 12 bases. The CDR3 runs to 15 residues. Germline assignment: CDR1 SGHRS and CDR2 YFSETQ. The CDR3 is CASSFTRGWNTEAFF. The CDR3 DNA reads as TGCGCCAGCAGCTTCACAAGGGGCTGGAACACTGAAGCTTTCTTT.

The V call is TRBV7-8, the J call TRBJ2-7; 7 positions agree with TRBD2. The CDR3 loop spans 15 amino acids. The ends lost 1 base at V and 0 bases at J; junction bases unmatched: 3. Germline CDR1 SGHVS, CDR2 FQNEAQ. CDR3 bases: TGTGCCAGCAGCTTAGTGGGCGGGGGCTCCTACGAGCAGTACGTC. This codes for CASSLVGGGSYEQYV.

This clonotype appeared a few times. The rearrangement uses TRBV12-3 or TRBV12-4 and TRBJ2-5; 7 bases fit TRBD2. J gave up 5 bases and V 7 bases, and 10 bases lay outside the gene matches. The CDR3 has 14 amino acids. The CDR3 DNA reads TGTGCCAGCACTCTTACTAGCGTAGCGGAGACCCAGTACTTC. This translates into CASTLTSVAETQYF.

The J gene is TRBJ2-1, the V gene TRBV7-2, with D possibly matching TRBD1 (7 bases). The germline V gene encodes CDR1 SGHTA and CDR2 FQGNSA. The CDR3 consists of 17 residues. V was cut by 2 bases and J by 4 bases, with 18 bases left in between. The CDR3 loop reads CASSLMGGQGVYNEQFF. In nucleotides, the CDR3 is TGTGCCAGCAGCTTAATGGGGGGCCAGGGGGTTTACAATGAGCAGTTCTTC.

This chain connects TRBV12-3 or TRBV12-4 to TRBJ1-2; 8 bases fit TRBD1. The CDR3 length is 15 residues. J lost 4 bases, V lost 6 bases, and 10 bases had no gene match. This CDR3 reads CASSQTDRGVYGYTF. DNA of the CDR3: TGTGCCAGCAGCCAAACCGACAGGGGAGTCTATGGCTACACCTTC.

This clonotype was seen more than once but under ten times. The chain links TRBV7-7 to TRBJ2-7; a possible D gene is TRBD1 (6 bases). In germline, CDR1 is SSHAT, CDR2 FNYEAQ (reference sequence). The CDR3 spans 17 residues. V gave up 5 bases and J gave up 0 bases, with 20 bases separating them. CDR3 sequence: CASSRYLGAKSSYEQYF. The CDR3 region has the DNA TGTGCCAGCAGCCGCTACCTGGGGGCTAAGAGCTCCTACGAGCAGTACTTC.

The chain uses TRBV4-3 and TRBJ2-3, with TRBD1 identical over 7 bases. There are 16 residues in the CDR3. Germline V CDR1 and CDR2: LGHNA, YSLEER. Trimming at V came to 0 bases and at J to 2 bases, leaving 5 bases not matched to a gene. CDR3 nucleotide sequence: TGCGCCAGCAGCCAAGATACAGGGGCCTCCACAGATACGCAGTATTTT. It encodes CASSQDTGASTDTQYF.

This clonotype was counted a few times. The chain employs TRBV6-2 or TRBV6-3 and TRBJ2-5; the D call may be TRBD1 or TRBD2 (6 bases each). V gave up 9 bases and J gave up 4 bases, with 12 bases separating them. Germline CDR1 is MNHEY and CDR2 is SVGEGT. The CDR3 runs 12 residues. CDR3 DNA sequence: TGTGCCAGTACGCCGGGGGCAGAGACCCAGTACTTC. Protein product: CASTPGAETQYF.

The rearrangement uses TRBV6-2 or TRBV6-3 and TRBJ2-7, with 7 bases aligning to TRBD2. The CDR3 has 13 amino acids. With V trimmed by 8 bases and J by 0 bases, 4 bases remained unmatched. Germline CDR1 reads MNHEY; CDR2 reads SVGEGT. This CDR3 reads CASVGGSSYEQYF. CDR3 nucleotide sequence: TGTGCCAGCGTGGGAGGGAGCTCCTACGAGCAGTACTTC.

This clonotype was observed at least ten times. V and J are TRBV10-3 and TRBJ2-6, with TRBD1 matching 10 bases. CDR3 length: 16 residues. The V segment lost 10 bases and the J segment 0 bases; nucleotides outside the gene matches: 6. Germline-derived CDR1 and CDR2 are ENHRY and SYGVKD. The CDR3 sequence: CANSGTGVSGANVLTF. CDR3 DNA sequence: TGTGCCAATTCCGGGACAGGGGTCTCTGGGGCCAACGTCCTGACTTTC.

V gene TRBV6-2 or TRBV6-3 combines with J gene TRBJ2-3, with D unclear. Trimming cost V 5 bases and J 2 bases, with 8 bases left between them. This CDR3 region has 13 residues. The germline V gene has CDR1 MNHEY and CDR2 SVGEGT. CDR3 protein: CASSPRNTDTQYF. The CDR3 DNA reads as TGTGCCAGCAGTCCCCGGAACACAGATACGCAGTATTTT.

The chain has TRBV3-1 and TRBJ2-3, with a possible D match to TRBD1 (5 bases). With 4 bases removed from V and 2 bases from J, the gap between germline ends came to 16 bases. Germline V lookup: CDR1 LGHDT, CDR2 YNNKEL (reference sequence). The CDR3 has 16 amino acids. The CDR3 sequence: CASSLSSGINTDTQYF. The CDR3 DNA sequence: TGTGCCAGCAGCCTTTCTTCAGGGATCAACACAGATACGCAGTATTTT.

The chain links TRBV7-9 to TRBJ1-4, with D possibly matching TRBD1 (5 bases). Germline V gene lookup returns CDR1 SEHNR and CDR2 FQNEAQ (reference sequence). CDR3 length: 15 amino acids. Trimming left V 2 bases short and J 6 bases short, with 13 bases between. CDR3 amino acids: CASSLSGDSDEKLFF. CDR3 nucleotide sequence: TGTGCCAGCAGCTTATCGGGCGACAGCGATGAAAAACTGTTTTTT.

J is TRBJ2-2 and V is TRBV15; D remains unclear. CDR1 is LNHNV, CDR2 YYDKDF, per germline (reference sequence). The V gene lost 0 bases and the J gene lost 6 bases, with 11 bases spanning the gap. The CDR3 is 15 amino acids. The CDR3 DNA reads as TGTGCCACCAGCAGAGATAACATGGCGTCCGGGGAGCTGTTTTTT. This codes for CATSRDNMASGELFF.

This clonotype was observed at least ten times. V gene TRBV27 combines with J gene TRBJ1-1; no clear D gene. Germline V lookup: CDR1 MNHEY, CDR2 SMNVEV (reference sequence). The CDR3 consists of 13 residues. With 3 bases removed from V and 4 bases from J, the gap between germline ends came to 9 bases. CDR3 bases: TGTGCCAGCAGTTTTAAAGAGACCACTGAAGCTTTCTTT. Protein sequence: CASSFKETTEAFF.

The sample holds a few counts of this clonotype. The CDR3: CASSSDGGRDTQYF. The CDR3 nucleotides are TGTGCCAGCAGCTCTGACGGGGGCCGGGATACGCAGTATTTT. The V call is TRBV7-3, the J call TRBJ2-3; the D call may be TRBD1 or TRBD2 (6 bases each). The CDR3 runs to 14 residues. V dropped 4 bases and J dropped 6 bases, with 14 bases sitting between them. Per the germline V gene, CDR1 is SGHTA and CDR2 is FQGTGA.

In regard to this clonotype: The final CDR3 position lacks the conserved phenylalanine or tryptophan, pointing to a likely read error. The chain is built from TRBV30 and TRBJ2-7; 7 bases are shared with TRBD1. From germline, CDR1 is GTSNPN and CDR2 SVGIG (reference sequence). The V segment lost 6 bases and the J segment 2 bases; nucleotides outside the gene matches: 1. The CDR3 sequence is 11 residues long. The CDR3: CACTGAYEQYC. Written as DNA, the CDR3 is TGTGCCTGTACAGGGGCCTACGAGCAGTACTGC.

The rearrangement uses TRBV5-6 and TRBJ2-1, with 10 bases that match TRBD2. The CDR3 spans 15 residues. Germline trimming cut 1 base from V and 6 bases from J; bases unmatched to any gene: 4. From germline, CDR1 is SGHDT and CDR2 YYEEEE. CDR3 in amino acids: CASSLTASGGNEQFF. CDR3 coding DNA: TGTGCCAGCAGCTTGACAGCTAGCGGGGGCAATGAGCAGTTCTTC.

The sample holds a few counts of this clonotype. The chain couples TRBV12-3 or TRBV12-4 to TRBJ1-2, with D perhaps matching TRBD1 (5 bases). There are 12 residues in the CDR3. Trimming took 3 bases from V and 6 from J, leaving 8 bases between them. Written as DNA, the CDR3 is TGTGCCAGCAGTTTTGGAGGGGATGGCTACACCTTC. This encodes CASSFGGDGYTF.

The chain employs TRBV7-3 and TRBJ2-2; D gene uncertain. Germline assignment: CDR1 SGHTA and CDR2 FQGTGA. Trimming left V 4 bases short and J 0 bases short, with 12 bases between. This CDR3 is 16 amino acids long. CDR3 region: CASSSPGRANTGELFF. The CDR3 region has the DNA TGTGCCAGCAGCTCCCCGGGTAGAGCGAACACCGGGGAGCTGTTTTTT.